This T cell receptor beta chain comes out of a study of prognosis after radiotherapy for stage I lung cancer. At the level of the study: Roughly 5 patients had oligometastatic NSCLC after surgical resection of the primary tumor, and roughly 14 had newly diagnosed primary stage I lung tumors. Approximately twelve men and about six women, aged about 53 to 95 and with a median age of 74.5 years, made up the patients.

The TCR beta CDR3 region was amplified from genomic DNA, with two rounds of multiplex PCR being used for the amplification. Gene-specific TRBV and TRBJ primers were used in PCR round one. TCRdb passed the multiplex PCR reads through MiXCR, listing each CDR3 protein once. The table has 30,000 to 35,000 distinct CDR3 sequences, around 48% seen once. Germline V lookup: CDR1 MNHEY, CDR2 SVGEGT. The CDR3 has 13 amino acids. Trimming took 6 bases from V and 1 from J, leaving 9 bases between them. This clonotype showed up many times. At both of two time points, approximately 6.4 milliliters of peripheral blood were drawn.

The specimen comprised PBMCs, sampled before or after stereotactic body radiation therapy (not recorded which). The chain combines TRBV6-2 or TRBV6-3 with TRBJ1-1; D ambiguous. The receptor was isolated from a donor over 45 with non-small cell lung cancer. This chain's CDR3 is CASSPPENTEAFF. The CDR3 coding sequence is TGTGCCAGCAGCCCTCCGGAGAACACTGAAGCTTTCTTT.